This T cell receptor beta chain was observed in a study of control samples from healthy donors and cancer patients. Germline V gene sequence: CDR1 MDHEN, CDR2 SYDVKM. The J segment lost 3 bases and the V segment lost 3 bases, leaving 4 bases of the junction unmatched. This CDR3 has 15 residues. Here immunoSEQ multiplex PCR was the method, and the copy in TCRdb shows in-frame clones only, minus some. The table includes 100,000 to 150,000 clones, roughly 90% detected once. This clone has a single count. This receptor was taken from a man aged 45-65 years with head and neck cancer. The sample was PBMCs. V and J are TRBV28 and TRBJ2-7; 11 bases match TRBD2. CDR3 in DNA: TGTGCCAGCAGTTTTCCGGGACTAGCGGACTACGAGCAGTACTTC. Its protein product is CASSFPGLADYEQYF.